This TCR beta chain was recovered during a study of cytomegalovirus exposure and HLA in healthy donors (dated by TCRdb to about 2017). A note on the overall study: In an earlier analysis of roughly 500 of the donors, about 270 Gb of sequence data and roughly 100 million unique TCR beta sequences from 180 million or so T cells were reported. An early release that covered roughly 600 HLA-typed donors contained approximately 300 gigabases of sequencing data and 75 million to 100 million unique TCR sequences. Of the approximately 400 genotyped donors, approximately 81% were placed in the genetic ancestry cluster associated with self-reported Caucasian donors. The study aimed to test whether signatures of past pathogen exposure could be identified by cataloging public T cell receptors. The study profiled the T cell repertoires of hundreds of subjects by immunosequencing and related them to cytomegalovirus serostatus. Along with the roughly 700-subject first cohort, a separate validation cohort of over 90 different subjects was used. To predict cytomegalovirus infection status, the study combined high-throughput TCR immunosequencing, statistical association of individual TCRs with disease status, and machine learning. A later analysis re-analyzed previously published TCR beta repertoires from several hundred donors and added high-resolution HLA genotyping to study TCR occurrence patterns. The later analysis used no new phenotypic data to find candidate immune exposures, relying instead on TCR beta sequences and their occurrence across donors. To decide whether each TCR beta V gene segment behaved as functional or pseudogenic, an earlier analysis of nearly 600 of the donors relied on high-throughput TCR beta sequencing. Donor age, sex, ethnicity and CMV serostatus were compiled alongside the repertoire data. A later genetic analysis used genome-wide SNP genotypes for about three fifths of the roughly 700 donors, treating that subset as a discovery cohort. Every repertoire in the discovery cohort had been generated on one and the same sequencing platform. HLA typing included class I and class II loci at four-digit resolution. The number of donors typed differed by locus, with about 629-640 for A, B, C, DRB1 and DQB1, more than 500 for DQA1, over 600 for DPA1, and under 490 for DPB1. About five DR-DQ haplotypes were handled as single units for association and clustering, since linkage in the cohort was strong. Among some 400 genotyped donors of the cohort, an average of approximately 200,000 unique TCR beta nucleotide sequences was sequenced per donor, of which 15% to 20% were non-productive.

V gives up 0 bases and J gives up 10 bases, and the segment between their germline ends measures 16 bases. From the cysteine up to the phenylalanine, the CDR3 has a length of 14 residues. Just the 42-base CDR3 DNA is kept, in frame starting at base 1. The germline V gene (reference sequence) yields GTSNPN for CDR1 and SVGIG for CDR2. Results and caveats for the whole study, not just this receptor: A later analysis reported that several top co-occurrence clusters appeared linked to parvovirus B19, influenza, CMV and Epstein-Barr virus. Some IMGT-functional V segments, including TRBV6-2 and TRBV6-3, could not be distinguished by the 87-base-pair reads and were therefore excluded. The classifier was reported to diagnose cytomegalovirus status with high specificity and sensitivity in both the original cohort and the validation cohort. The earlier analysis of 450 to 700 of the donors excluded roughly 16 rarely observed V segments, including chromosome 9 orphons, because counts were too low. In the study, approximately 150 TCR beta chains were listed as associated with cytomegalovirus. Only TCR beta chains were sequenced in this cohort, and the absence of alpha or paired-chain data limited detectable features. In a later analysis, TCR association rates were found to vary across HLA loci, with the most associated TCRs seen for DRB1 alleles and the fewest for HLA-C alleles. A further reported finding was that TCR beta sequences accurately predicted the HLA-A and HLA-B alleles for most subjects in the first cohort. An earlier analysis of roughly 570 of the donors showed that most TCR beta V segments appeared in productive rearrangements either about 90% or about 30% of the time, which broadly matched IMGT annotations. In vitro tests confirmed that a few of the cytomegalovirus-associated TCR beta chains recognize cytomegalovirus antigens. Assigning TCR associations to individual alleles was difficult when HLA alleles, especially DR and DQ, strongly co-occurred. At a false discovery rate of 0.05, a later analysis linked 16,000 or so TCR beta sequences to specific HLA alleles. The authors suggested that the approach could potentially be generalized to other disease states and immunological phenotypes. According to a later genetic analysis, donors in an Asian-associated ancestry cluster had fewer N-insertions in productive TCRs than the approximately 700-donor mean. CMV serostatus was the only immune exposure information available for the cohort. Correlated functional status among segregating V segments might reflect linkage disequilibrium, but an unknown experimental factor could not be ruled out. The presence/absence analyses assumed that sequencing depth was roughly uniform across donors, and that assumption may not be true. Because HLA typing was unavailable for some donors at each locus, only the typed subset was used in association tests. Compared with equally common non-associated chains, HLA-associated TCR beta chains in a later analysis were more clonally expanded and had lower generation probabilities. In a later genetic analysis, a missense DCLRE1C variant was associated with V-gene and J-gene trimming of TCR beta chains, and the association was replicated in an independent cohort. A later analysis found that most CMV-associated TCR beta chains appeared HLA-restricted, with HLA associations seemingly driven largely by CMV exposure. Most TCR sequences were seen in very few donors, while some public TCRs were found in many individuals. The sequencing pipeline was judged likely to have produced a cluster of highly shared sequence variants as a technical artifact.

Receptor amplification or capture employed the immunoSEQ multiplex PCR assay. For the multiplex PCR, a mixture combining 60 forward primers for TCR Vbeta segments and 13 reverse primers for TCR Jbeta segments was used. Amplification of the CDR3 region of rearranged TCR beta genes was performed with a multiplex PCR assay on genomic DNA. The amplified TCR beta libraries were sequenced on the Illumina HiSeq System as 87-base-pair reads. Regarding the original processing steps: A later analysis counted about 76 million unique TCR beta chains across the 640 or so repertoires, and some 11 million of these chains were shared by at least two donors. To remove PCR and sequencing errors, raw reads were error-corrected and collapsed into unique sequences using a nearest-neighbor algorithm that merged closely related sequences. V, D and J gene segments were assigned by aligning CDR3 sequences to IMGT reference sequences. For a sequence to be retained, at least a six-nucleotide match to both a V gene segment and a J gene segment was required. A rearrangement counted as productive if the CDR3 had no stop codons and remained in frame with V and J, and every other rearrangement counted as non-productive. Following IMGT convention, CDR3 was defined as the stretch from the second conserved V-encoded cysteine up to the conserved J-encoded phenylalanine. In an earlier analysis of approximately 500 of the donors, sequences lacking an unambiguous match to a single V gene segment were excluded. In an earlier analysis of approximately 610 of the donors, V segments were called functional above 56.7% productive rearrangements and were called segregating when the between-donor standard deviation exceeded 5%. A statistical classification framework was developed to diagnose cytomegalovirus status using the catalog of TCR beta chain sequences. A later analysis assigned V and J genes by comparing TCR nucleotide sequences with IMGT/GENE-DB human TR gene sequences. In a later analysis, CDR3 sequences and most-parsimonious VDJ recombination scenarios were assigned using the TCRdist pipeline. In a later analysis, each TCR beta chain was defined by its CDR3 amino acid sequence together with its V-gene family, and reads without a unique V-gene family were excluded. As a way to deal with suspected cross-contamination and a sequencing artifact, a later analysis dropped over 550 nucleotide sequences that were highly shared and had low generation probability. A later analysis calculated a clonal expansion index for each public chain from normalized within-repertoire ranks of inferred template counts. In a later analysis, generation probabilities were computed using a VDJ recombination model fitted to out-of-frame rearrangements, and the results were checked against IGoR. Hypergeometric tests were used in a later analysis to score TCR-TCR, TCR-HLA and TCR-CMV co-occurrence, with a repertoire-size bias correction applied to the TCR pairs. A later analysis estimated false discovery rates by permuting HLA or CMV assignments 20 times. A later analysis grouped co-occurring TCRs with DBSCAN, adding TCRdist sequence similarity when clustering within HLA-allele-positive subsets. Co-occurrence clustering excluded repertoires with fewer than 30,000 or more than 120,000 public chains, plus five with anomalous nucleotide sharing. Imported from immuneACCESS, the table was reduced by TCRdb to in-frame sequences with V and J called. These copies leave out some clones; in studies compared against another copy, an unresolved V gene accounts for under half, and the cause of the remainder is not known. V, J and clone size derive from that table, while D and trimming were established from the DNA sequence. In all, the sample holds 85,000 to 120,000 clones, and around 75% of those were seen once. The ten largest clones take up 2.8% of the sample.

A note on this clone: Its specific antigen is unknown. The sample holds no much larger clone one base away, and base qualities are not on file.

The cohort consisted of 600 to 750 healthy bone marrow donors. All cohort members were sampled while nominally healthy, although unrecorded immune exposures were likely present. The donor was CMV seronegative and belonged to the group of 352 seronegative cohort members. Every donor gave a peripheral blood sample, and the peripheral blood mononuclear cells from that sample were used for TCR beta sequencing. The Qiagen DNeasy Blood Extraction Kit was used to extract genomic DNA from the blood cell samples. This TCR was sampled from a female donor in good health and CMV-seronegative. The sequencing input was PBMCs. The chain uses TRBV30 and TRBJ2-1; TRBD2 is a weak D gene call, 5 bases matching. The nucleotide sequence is TGTGCCTGGAGTGTACTAGGACTCTCTTTGGAGCAGTTCTTC. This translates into CAWSVLGLSLEQFF.